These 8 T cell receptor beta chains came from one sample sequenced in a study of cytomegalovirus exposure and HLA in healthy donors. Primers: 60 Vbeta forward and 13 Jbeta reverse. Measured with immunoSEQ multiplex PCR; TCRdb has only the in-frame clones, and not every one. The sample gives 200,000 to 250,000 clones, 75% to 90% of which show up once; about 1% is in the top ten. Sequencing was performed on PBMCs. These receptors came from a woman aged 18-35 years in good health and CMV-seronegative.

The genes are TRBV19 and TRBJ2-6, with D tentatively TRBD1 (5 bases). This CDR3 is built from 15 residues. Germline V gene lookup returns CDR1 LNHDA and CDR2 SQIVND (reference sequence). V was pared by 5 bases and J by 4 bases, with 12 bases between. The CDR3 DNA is TGTGCCAGTAGTGACGGACACCCCGGGGCCAACGTCCTGACTTTC. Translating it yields CASSDGHPGANVLTF.

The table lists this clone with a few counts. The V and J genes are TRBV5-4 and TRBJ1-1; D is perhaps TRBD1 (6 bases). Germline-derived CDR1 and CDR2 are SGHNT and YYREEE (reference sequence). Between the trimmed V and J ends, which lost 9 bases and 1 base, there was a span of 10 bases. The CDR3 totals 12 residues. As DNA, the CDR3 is TGTGCCACCAAGACAGGGAACACTGAAGCTTTCTTT. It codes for CATKTGNTEAFF.

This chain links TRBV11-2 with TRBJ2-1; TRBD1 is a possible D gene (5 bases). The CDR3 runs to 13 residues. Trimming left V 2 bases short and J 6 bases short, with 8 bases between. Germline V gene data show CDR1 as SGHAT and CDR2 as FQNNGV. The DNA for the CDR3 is TGTGCCAGCAGCTTAAACCAGGGCAATGAGCAGTTCTTC. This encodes CASSLNQGNEQFF.

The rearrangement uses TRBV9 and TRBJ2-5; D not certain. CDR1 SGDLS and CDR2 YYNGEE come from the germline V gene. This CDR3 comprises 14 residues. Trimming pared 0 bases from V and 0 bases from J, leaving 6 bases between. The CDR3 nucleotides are TGTGCCAGCAGCGTAGCCATGTACCAAGAGACCCAGTACTTC. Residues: CASSVAMYQETQYF.

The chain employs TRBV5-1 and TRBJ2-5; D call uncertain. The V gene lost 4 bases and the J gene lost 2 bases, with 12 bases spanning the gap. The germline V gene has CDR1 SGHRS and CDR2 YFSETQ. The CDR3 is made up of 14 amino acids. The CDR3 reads CASSPQTSQETQYF. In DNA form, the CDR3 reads TGCGCCAGCAGCCCACAGACAAGTCAAGAGACCCAGTACTTC.

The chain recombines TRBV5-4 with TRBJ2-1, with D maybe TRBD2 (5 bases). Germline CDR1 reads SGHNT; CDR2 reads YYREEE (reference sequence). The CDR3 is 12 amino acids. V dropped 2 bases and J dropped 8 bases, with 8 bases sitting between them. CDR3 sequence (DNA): TGTGCCAGCAGCTTAGGACTCGATGAGCAGTTCTTC. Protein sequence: CASSLGLDEQFF.

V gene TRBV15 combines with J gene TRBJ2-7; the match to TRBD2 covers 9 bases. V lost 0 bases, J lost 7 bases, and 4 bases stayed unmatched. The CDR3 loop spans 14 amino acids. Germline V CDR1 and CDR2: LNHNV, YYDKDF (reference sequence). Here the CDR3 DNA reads TGTGCCACCAGCAGAGACATTAGCGGGGGAGAGCAGTACTTC. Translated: CATSRDISGGEQYF.

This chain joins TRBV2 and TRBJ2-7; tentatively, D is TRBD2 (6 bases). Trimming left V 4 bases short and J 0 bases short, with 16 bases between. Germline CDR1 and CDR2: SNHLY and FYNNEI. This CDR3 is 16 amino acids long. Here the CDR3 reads CASSGREAPISYEQYF. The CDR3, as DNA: TGTGCCAGCAGTGGAAGGGAGGCTCCGATCTCCTACGAGCAGTACTTC.